This T cell receptor beta chain was documented in a study of blood T cell repertoires in COVID-19. Sequencing was performed with immunoSEQ multiplex PCR; in TCRdb, only in-frame clones are kept and a portion is missing. The repertoire consists of about 140,000 clones, with about 88% occurring once and the leading ten covering roughly 5.4%. Between the trimmed V and J ends, which lost 4 bases and 5 bases, there was a span of 11 bases. Germline CDR1 MNHEY, CDR2 SVGAGI. CDR3 size: 14 residues. The receptor comes from a human donor in a cohort sampled during active COVID-19. The source material was peripheral blood. V and J are TRBV6-5 and TRBJ2-2; unclear D gene. The CDR3 loop reads CASSSGPFTGELFF. As DNA, the CDR3 is TGTGCCAGCAGTTCGGGTCCGTTTACCGGGGAGCTGTTTTTT.